The entry below describes one TCR beta chain. The study ran its PCR with 60 Vbeta and 13 Jbeta primers. Using immunoSEQ multiplex PCR, the repertoire was profiled, and TCRdb retains in-frame clones only, with some absent. This repertoire shows around 180,000 clones, roughly 83% found once; its top ten account for approximately 1.2%. These data originate in a study of cytomegalovirus exposure and HLA in healthy donors. The CDR3 is 14 amino acids. Germline CDR1 and CDR2: KGHSH and LQKENI. J gave up 4 bases and V 2 bases, and 3 bases lay outside the gene matches. Material for sequencing was PBMCs. The sequence was collected from a boy younger than 10 in good health and CMV-seronegative. The chain is built from TRBV18 and TRBJ1-2; TRBD1 aligns across 8 bases. DNA of the CDR3: TGTGCCAGCTCACCATCCACAGGGGGCTATGGCTACACCTTC. As protein: CASSPSTGGYGYTF. The complete variable domain, with remaining parts taken from reference TRBV18 and TRBJ1-2, reads NAGVMQNPRHLVRRRGQEARLRCSPMKGHSHVYWYRQLPEEGLKFMVYLQKENIIDESGMPKERFSAEFPKEGPSILRIQQVVRGDSAAYFCASSPSTGGYGYTFGSGTRLTVV.